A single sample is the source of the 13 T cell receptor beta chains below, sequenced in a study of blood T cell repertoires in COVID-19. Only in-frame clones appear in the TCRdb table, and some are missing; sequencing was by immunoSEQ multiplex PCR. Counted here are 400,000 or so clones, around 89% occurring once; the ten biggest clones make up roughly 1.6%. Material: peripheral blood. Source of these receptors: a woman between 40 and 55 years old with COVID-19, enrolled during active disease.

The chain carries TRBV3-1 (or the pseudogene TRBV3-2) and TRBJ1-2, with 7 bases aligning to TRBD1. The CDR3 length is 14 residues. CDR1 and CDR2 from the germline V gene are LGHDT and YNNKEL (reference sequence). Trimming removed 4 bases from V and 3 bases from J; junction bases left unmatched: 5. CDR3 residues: CASSPTGVDYGYTF. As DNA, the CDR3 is TGTGCCAGCAGCCCCACAGGGGTAGACTATGGCTACACCTTC.

The CDR3 coding sequence is TGTGCCAGTAGTATGGTCAACGCGGAGACCCAGTACTTC. This sequence encodes CASSMVNAETQYF. The chain joins TRBV19 to TRBJ2-5; no definite D call. V lost 3 bases, J lost 5 bases, and 10 bases lay in between. Per germline, CDR1 LNHDA and CDR2 SQIVND (reference sequence). This CDR3 is 13 amino acids long.

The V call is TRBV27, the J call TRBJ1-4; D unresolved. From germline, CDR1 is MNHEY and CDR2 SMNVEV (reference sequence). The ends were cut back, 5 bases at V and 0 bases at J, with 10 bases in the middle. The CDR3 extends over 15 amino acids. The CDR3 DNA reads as TGTGCCAGCAGTCGTATACATGCAACTAATGAAAAACTGTTTTTT. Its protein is CASSRIHATNEKLFF.

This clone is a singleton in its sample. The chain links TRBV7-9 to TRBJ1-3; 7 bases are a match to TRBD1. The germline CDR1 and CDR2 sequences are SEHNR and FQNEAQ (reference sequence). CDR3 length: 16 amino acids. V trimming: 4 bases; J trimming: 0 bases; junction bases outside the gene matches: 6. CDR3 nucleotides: TGTGCCAGCAGCTCCTACAGGGGAATCTCTGGAAACACCATATATTTT. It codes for CASSSYRGISGNTIYF.

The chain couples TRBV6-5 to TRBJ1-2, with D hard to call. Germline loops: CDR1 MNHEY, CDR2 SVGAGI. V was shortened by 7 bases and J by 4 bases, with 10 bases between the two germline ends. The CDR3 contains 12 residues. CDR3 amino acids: CASTAGGYGYTF. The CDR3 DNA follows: TGTGCCAGCACGGCCGGCGGCTATGGCTACACCTTC.

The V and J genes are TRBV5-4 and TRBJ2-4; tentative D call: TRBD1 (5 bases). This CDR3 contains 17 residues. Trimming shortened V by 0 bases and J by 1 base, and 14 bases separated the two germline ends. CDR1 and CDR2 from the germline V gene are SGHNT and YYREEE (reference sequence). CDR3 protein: CASSLATAARAKNIQYF. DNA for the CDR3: TGTGCCAGCAGCTTGGCGACAGCCGCCCGGGCCAAAAACATTCAGTACTTC.

The CDR3 is CASSPAGYEAFF. DNA of the CDR3: TGTGCCAGCTCACCAGCGGGGTATGAAGCTTTCTTT. The chain is built from TRBV18 and TRBJ1-1; unclear D gene. The ends were cut back, 2 bases at V and 7 bases at J, with 8 bases in the middle. The CDR3 is 12 residues long. Germline V gene data show CDR1 as KGHSH and CDR2 as LQKENI.

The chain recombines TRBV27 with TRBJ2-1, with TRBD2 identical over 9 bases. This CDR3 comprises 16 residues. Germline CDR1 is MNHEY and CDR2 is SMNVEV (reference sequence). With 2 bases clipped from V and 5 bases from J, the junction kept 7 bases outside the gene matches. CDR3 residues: CASSLLSSGANNEQFF. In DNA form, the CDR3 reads TGTGCCAGCAGTTTACTCTCTAGCGGGGCGAACAATGAGCAGTTCTTC.

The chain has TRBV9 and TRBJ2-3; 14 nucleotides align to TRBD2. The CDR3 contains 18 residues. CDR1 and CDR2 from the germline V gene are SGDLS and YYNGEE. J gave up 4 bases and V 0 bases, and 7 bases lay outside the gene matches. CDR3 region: CASSVGLAGGLGSDTQYF. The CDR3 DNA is TGTGCCAGCAGCGTAGGACTAGCGGGGGGGCTGGGATCAGATACGCAGTATTTT.

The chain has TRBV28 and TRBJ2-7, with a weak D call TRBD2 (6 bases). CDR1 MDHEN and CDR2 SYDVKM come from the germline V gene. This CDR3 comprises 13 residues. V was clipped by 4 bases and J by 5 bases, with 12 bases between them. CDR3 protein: CASSYREHDEQYF. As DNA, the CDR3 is TGTGCCAGCAGTTACCGGGAGCACGACGAGCAGTACTTC.

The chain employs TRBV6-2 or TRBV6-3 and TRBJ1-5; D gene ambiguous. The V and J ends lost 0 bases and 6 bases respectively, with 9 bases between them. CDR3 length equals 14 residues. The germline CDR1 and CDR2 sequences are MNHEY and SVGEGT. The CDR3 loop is CASSYSFSGQPQHF. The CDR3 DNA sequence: TGTGCCAGCAGTTACTCCTTTTCGGGTCAGCCCCAGCATTTT.

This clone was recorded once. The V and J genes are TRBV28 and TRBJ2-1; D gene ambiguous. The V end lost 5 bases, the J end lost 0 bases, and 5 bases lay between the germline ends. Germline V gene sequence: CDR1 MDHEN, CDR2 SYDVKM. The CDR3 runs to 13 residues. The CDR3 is CASSADSYNEQFF. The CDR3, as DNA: TGTGCCAGCAGTGCGGACTCCTACAATGAGCAGTTCTTC.

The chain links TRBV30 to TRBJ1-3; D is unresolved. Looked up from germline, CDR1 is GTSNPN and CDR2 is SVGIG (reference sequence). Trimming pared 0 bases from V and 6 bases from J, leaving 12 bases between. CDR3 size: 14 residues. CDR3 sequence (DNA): TGTGCCTGGAGTGTCCCGCAGGACTTAAACACCATATATTTT. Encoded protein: CAWSVPQDLNTIYF.